Included here is one TCR beta chain sequence, with context. This sample stems from a study of blood T cell repertoires in COVID-19. Participants were aged about 18 to 89 years from roughly 25 US areas. There are 12 residues in the CDR3. Trimming shortened V by 3 bases and J by 9 bases, and 8 bases separated the two germline ends. Germline values: CDR1 LGHNT, CDR2 FRNRAP. The repertoire was sequenced with immunoSEQ multiplex PCR; TCRdb's copy has only in-frame clones and lacks some. Here the sample spans fewer than 400,000 clones, approximately 89% being singletons. The sample taken for sequencing was PBMCs or T cells enriched from blood (not recorded which). The chain recombines TRBV12-5 with TRBJ2-2; a possible D gene is TRBD2 (5 bases). The receptor's source is a woman aged 30 to 39 who had recovered from COVID-19. CDR3 protein: CASGFGERELFF. CDR3 nucleotides: TGTGCTAGTGGTTTCGGGGAACGGGAGCTGTTTTTT.